The source of this T cell receptor beta chain is a study of cytomegalovirus exposure and HLA in healthy donors. Study conclusions and caveats: Cytomegalovirus status was reportedly diagnosed by the classifier with high specificity and sensitivity. In a later analysis, TCR beta V- and J-gene trimming showed a link to a missense DCLRE1C variant. A later analysis found that most CMV-associated TCR beta chains appeared HLA-restricted. Likely technical artifact: a cluster of highly shared sequence variants.

In regard to this clone: No antigen is known for it.

Trimming took off 2 bases at V and 3 bases at J, with 17 bases between the two ends. The CDR3 runs to 16 residues. Germline V gives CDR1 SEHNR, CDR2 FQNEAQ (reference sequence). PCR amplification relied on 60 Vbeta primers (plus 13 Jbeta primers). The method was immunoSEQ multiplex PCR; TCRdb's version includes in-frame clones alone and lacks a portion of them. The sample has 150,000 to 200,000 clones, approximately 67% seen once. This sequence originates from a middle-aged man in good health and CMV-seronegative. Sequenced material: PBMCs. The chain uses TRBV7-9 and TRBJ2-7; D possibly corresponds to TRBD1 (6 bases). CDR3 amino acids: CASSLPRSGADYEQYF. CDR3 nucleotides: TGTGCCAGCAGCTTACCCCGGTCAGGGGCGGACTACGAGCAGTACTTC.